These T cell receptor beta chains were read from a single sample in a study of blood T cells in healthy people across ages. TCRdb ran MiXCR on the 5' RACE reads and lists one entry per CDR3 protein. The data contain around 850,000 distinct CDR3 sequences, around 34% of them seen just once; the ten biggest clones take up approximately 12%. Sequencing was done on a sample of blood. Receptors were obtained from a man younger than 30 in good health. Each CDR3 is given with its conserved first and last residue. Each record gives: CDR3 DNA, CDR3 protein, V gene, clone size, D gene, J gene. The D gene is left open where the match is weak. Expanded clones are given a class, and other clones once, few, many or no size at all.

DNA: TGTGCCAGCAGTGAATTCGGGGACAGCGGCTATGGCTACACCTTC
CDR3: CASSEFGDSGYGYTF
V: TRBV2
size: -
D: TRBD1
J: TRBJ1-2

DNA: TGTGCCATCAGGGAGGGACTAGCGGGGGGAAGATCCTACAATGAGCAGTTCTTC
CDR3: CAIREGLAGGRSYNEQFF
V: TRBV10-3
size: many
D: TRBD2
J: TRBJ2-1

DNA: TGTGCCAGCAGCTTAGGAGGCAGGGGACTAGAGACCCAGTACTTC
CDR3: CASSLGGRGLETQYF
V: TRBV7-2
size: -
D: -
J: TRBJ2-5

DNA: TGCGCCAGCAACCCTGGGGGAAACTATGGCTACACCTTC
CDR3: CASNPGGNYGYTF
V: TRBV5-1
size: -
D: -
J: TRBJ1-2

DNA: TGTGCCAGCTCACCAGGGGACTTTCAGTACTTC
CDR3: CASSPGDFQYF
V: TRBV18
size: -
D: -
J: TRBJ2-7

DNA: TGCAGTGCTAGAGATCCCGGGGCTTTATATGTACAAGAGACCCAGTACTTC
CDR3: CSARDPGALYVQETQYF
V: TRBV20-1
size: few
D: -
J: TRBJ2-5

DNA: TGCGCCAGCAGCCAAGATGGGTTTCCCCCGAGCACAGATACGCAGTATTTT
CDR3: CASSQDGFPPSTDTQYF
V: TRBV4-3
size: many
D: -
J: TRBJ2-3

DNA: TGTGCCAGCAGTTTTCTGATGAGCGTAGCGTATTTT
CDR3: CASSFLMSVAYF
V: TRBV12-3/TRBV12-4
size: many
D: -
J: TRBJ2-3

DNA: TGTGCCAGCACTTTAAGGAGCTCCTACAATGAGCAGTACTTC
CDR3: CASTLRSSYNEQYF
V: TRBV12-3/TRBV12-4
size: -
D: -
J: TRBJ2-7

DNA: TGCGCCAGCAGCTTGGGGTCGGGTCGGAACACTGAAGCTTTCTTT
CDR3: CASSLGSGRNTEAFF
V: TRBV5-1
size: -
D: -
J: TRBJ1-1

DNA: TGCGCCAGCAGTTCCGGGACAGGGGGATTGGAGTCGGCCAAAAACATTCAGTACTTC
CDR3: CASSSGTGGLESAKNIQYF
V: TRBV5-1
size: few
D: TRBD1
J: TRBJ2-4

DNA: TGTGCCAGCAGCCCCGATGGGCGCAGGGACTATGGCTACACCTTC
CDR3: CASSPDGRRDYGYTF
V: TRBV7-8
size: -
D: -
J: TRBJ1-2

DNA: TGTGCCAGCAGCTGGACTAGCGGGAGGCCACAAGAGACCCAGTACTTC
CDR3: CASSWTSGRPQETQYF
V: TRBV7-9
size: -
D: TRBD2
J: TRBJ2-5

DNA: TGCGCCAGCAGCCCCGATAACGGAAGCCGGGAGACCCAGTACTTC
CDR3: CASSPDNGSRETQYF
V: TRBV5-1
size: -
D: -
J: TRBJ2-5

DNA: TGTGCCAGCAGCGTAGGCGTCAGGGGAAACTATGGCTACACCTTC
CDR3: CASSVGVRGNYGYTF
V: TRBV9
size: -
D: -
J: TRBJ1-2

DNA: TGTGCCAGCAGTCGGGACAGGAATTCGTACTACGAGCAGTACTTC
CDR3: CASSRDRNSYYEQYF
V: TRBV6-2/TRBV6-3
size: -
D: TRBD1
J: TRBJ2-7

DNA: TGTGCCAGCAGCTTAGGGGCCCGGCCCGGCCCCGGCGCGAACACTGAAGCTTTCTTT
CDR3: CASSLGARPGPGANTEAFF
V: TRBV7-3
size: -
D: -
J: TRBJ1-1

DNA: TGTGCCAGCAGCGTAGACAGACAAAGCACAGATACGCAGTATTTT
CDR3: CASSVDRQSTDTQYF
V: TRBV9
size: few
D: -
J: TRBJ2-3

DNA: TGTCCCATCAGTGAGTCAGGCCAGAACACCGGGGAGCTGTTTTTT
CDR3: CPISESGQNTGELFF
V: TRBV10-3
size: -
D: -
J: TRBJ2-2

DNA: TGCAGTGCTAAGCGACCCTGGGGGTACCAAGAGACCCAGTACTTC
CDR3: CSAKRPWGYQETQYF
V: TRBV20-1
size: many
D: -
J: TRBJ2-5

DNA: TGCAGTGCTAGAGATGCGTTAAACACAGATACGCAGTATTTT
CDR3: CSARDALNTDTQYF
V: TRBV20-1
size: -
D: -
J: TRBJ2-3

DNA: TGCGCCAGGGGACACGGGGAAACTGAAGCTTTCTTT
CDR3: CARGHGETEAFF
V: TRBV5-1
size: -
D: -
J: TRBJ1-1

DNA: TGTGCCAGCAGCCAAGATCCCGGCTCCCTCTCGTACTTC
CDR3: CASSQDPGSLSYF
V: TRBV14
size: few
D: -
J: TRBJ2-5

DNA: TGTGCCAGCCTACGGGACAGGGGCTACAATGAGCAGTTCTTC
CDR3: CASLRDRGYNEQFF
V: TRBV2
size: many
D: TRBD1
J: TRBJ2-1

DNA: TGTGCCAGCAGCTTAGGACAGCGTAGGTACTTC
CDR3: CASSLGQRRYF
V: TRBV11-2
size: few
D: -
J: TRBJ2-5

DNA: TGTGCCAGCAGCCGGGACATAAATAATAAGGAGACCCAGTACTTC
CDR3: CASSRDINNKETQYF
V: TRBV3-1
size: many
D: -
J: TRBJ2-5

DNA: TGTGCCAGCAGCGGGTTCTCGATAGGGACAGAAGAATATGGCTACACCTTC
CDR3: CASSGFSIGTEEYGYTF
V: TRBV7-9
size: -
D: TRBD1
J: TRBJ1-2

DNA: TGTGCCAGCCGATCAGGGTTTGAAGCTTTCTTT
CDR3: CASRSGFEAFF
V: TRBV12-3/TRBV12-4
size: -
D: -
J: TRBJ1-1

DNA: TGTGCCTGGAAAGACGATCCGGGGGGGCCCTACAATGAGCAGTTCTTC
CDR3: CAWKDDPGGPYNEQFF
V: TRBV30
size: few
D: TRBD2
J: TRBJ2-1

DNA: TGCAGTGCTACACTCCGGGACAAATACAATAAGCAGTTCTTC
CDR3: CSATLRDKYNKQFF
V: TRBV20-1
size: -
D: -
J: TRBJ2-1

DNA: TGCAGCGTTGATGGCAGGGACCCGGGAGGCTACACCTTC
CDR3: CSVDGRDPGGYTF
V: TRBV29-1
size: few
D: -
J: TRBJ1-2

DNA: TGTGCCAGCAGTTCCTTAGCGGGTGCAGATACGCAGTATTTT
CDR3: CASSSLAGADTQYF
V: TRBV6-9
size: -
D: TRBD2
J: TRBJ2-3

DNA: TGTGCCAGCAGCTTAAACAGTTATTACGAGCAGTACTTC
CDR3: CASSLNSYYEQYF
V: TRBV5-6
size: -
D: -
J: TRBJ2-7

DNA: TGCGCCAGCAGCCGTTCTTCAGGGACCGAGAACACTGAAGCTTTCTTT
CDR3: CASSRSSGTENTEAFF
V: TRBV5-1
size: -
D: -
J: TRBJ1-1

DNA: TGTGCCACCAGCAGGACCCTACAGGGAGGTCAGCCCCAGCATTTT
CDR3: CATSRTLQGGQPQHF
V: TRBV15
size: -
D: -
J: TRBJ1-5

DNA: TGTGCCAGCAGCCTCGATGAAGGTCCCTCCCGCTACGAGCAGTACTTC
CDR3: CASSLDEGPSRYEQYF
V: TRBV13
size: -
D: -
J: TRBJ2-7

DNA: TGTGCCATCACCGACGGGGGATCATATGGCTTCACCTTC
CDR3: CAITDGGSYGFTF
V: TRBV10-3
size: -
D: -
J: TRBJ1-2

DNA: TGCGCCAGCAGCTCTCAATTACAGGGGAAGCAGTACTTC
CDR3: CASSSQLQGKQYF
V: TRBV5-1
size: many
D: TRBD1
J: TRBJ2-5

DNA: TGTGCCAGCAGCGTAGCTAGCGGGGGTTCCTACAATGAGCAGTACTTC
CDR3: CASSVASGGSYNEQYF
V: TRBV9
size: -
D: TRBD2
J: TRBJ2-7

DNA: TGTGCCAGCAGTTACCGATCGGGACACAATGAGCAGTTCTTC
CDR3: CASSYRSGHNEQFF
V: TRBV6-6
size: few
D: -
J: TRBJ2-1

DNA: TGTGCCAGCAGTTTAACAGGGGTATATACTGAAGCTTTCTTT
CDR3: CASSLTGVYTEAFF
V: TRBV28
size: few
D: TRBD1
J: TRBJ1-1

DNA: TGTGCCATCAGTGGGACCTACGAGCAGTACTTC
CDR3: CAISGTYEQYF
V: TRBV10-3
size: -
D: -
J: TRBJ2-7

DNA: TGCAGTACTAACTGGGTAGGGGGGAAAGGAGAGACCCAGTACTTC
CDR3: CSTNWVGGKGETQYF
V: TRBV20-1
size: -
D: -
J: TRBJ2-5

DNA: TGTGCCAGCAGCCAAGAATGGGTGGGGAATTCACCCCTCCACTTT
CDR3: CASSQEWVGNSPLHF
V: TRBV4-2
size: many
D: -
J: TRBJ1-6

DNA: TGTGCCGCGAGGGACAGGCAGAACACGGAAGCTTTCTTT
CDR3: CAARDRQNTEAFF
V: TRBV10-3
size: -
D: TRBD1
J: TRBJ1-1

DNA: TGTGCCAGCAGGAACGGAAATGAGGGCCGCTTTTCCTACGAGCAGTACTTC
CDR3: CASRNGNEGRFSYEQYF
V: TRBV6-2/TRBV6-3
size: -
D: -
J: TRBJ2-7

DNA: TGCAGCGTTGGACAGGGGAGAGAGACCCAGTACTTC
CDR3: CSVGQGRETQYF
V: TRBV29-1
size: once
D: TRBD1
J: TRBJ2-5

DNA: TGCGCCAGCAGCCAATATGACCTAATACAGGGGAGGCGTGAAGCTTTCTTT
CDR3: CASSQYDLIQGRREAFF
V: TRBV4-3
size: few
D: TRBD1
J: TRBJ1-1

DNA: TGCAGTGCTAGAGCCGGGGGGGCTGGAAACACCATATATTTT
CDR3: CSARAGGAGNTIYF
V: TRBV20-1
size: -
D: -
J: TRBJ1-3

DNA: TGTGCCAGCAGCCAAGAGGCGGGGGGGCGGGCAGATACGCAGTATTTT
CDR3: CASSQEAGGRADTQYF
V: TRBV4-2
size: few
D: TRBD2
J: TRBJ2-3

DNA: TGTGCCAGCAGCTTTGGACAGAGTTCCTACGAGCAGTACTTC
CDR3: CASSFGQSSYEQYF
V: TRBV7-2
size: -
D: -
J: TRBJ2-7

DNA: TGCAGTGCCCCAGGACAGGGCAATGAGCAGTACTTC
CDR3: CSAPGQGNEQYF
V: TRBV20-1
size: -
D: TRBD1
J: TRBJ2-7

DNA: TGTGCCAGCAGTTTAGAGGGAATCGGGACAGTCTACGAGCAGTACTTC
CDR3: CASSLEGIGTVYEQYF
V: TRBV27
size: -
D: TRBD1
J: TRBJ2-7

DNA: TGCGCCAGCAGCTTTAGTGATGCGGAGACCCAGTACTTC
CDR3: CASSFSDAETQYF
V: TRBV5-1
size: few
D: -
J: TRBJ2-5

DNA: TGTGCCAGCAGCTTAGAGGGTACCATCACAGATACGCAGTATTTT
CDR3: CASSLEGTITDTQYF
V: TRBV7-2
size: few
D: -
J: TRBJ2-3

DNA: TGTGCCACCAGTCAGGACCATAACACAGATACGCAGTATTTT
CDR3: CATSQDHNTDTQYF
V: TRBV24-1
size: -
D: -
J: TRBJ2-3

DNA: TGTGCCAGCAGCCCAGTAACGTACACTAGCACAGATACGCAGTATTTT
CDR3: CASSPVTYTSTDTQYF
V: TRBV5-8
size: few
D: -
J: TRBJ2-3

DNA: TGCAGTGCTAGAGGTCCTAGCGGGAAAACCGGGGAGCTGTTTTTT
CDR3: CSARGPSGKTGELFF
V: TRBV20-1
size: -
D: TRBD2
J: TRBJ2-2

DNA: TGTGCCAGCAGTTTTATGGAGGATAGCAATCAGCCCCAGCATTTT
CDR3: CASSFMEDSNQPQHF
V: TRBV27
size: few
D: -
J: TRBJ1-5